These 10 T cell receptor beta chains were all obtained from the same sample, sequenced in a study of vaccination and CD4 T cells after COVID-19. Treatment described: approximately 11-day PBMC culture with coronavirus spike peptide pools or control peptides (ViraFEST assay). Their antigens are not known. The assay that was used to sequence DNA from cultured CD4+ T cells was the Oncomine TCR Beta short-read assay. MiXCR, applied by TCRdb to the PCR reads, yields one record per CDR3 protein. The sample holds thousands of distinct CDR3 sequences, approximately 60% seen once. Sequences were obtained from CD4+ T cells from blood, cultured in vitro. The source is a human donor who had recovered from COVID-19.

J is TRBJ1-1 and V is TRBV20-1; the match to TRBD1 covers 9 bases. Germline V gene sequence: CDR1 DFQATT, CDR2 SNEGSKA (reference sequence). The junction had 5 bases not matched to a gene; V was cut back by 5 bases and J by 1 base. This CDR3 has 14 amino acids. The CDR3 nucleotides read TGCAGTGCTCGACAGGGGGTTACGAACACTGAAGCTTTCTTT. Residues: CSARQGVTNTEAFF.

In its sample, this clonotype was seen a few times. CDR3 sequence (DNA): TGTGCCATCAGTAAATTGGGGGGGCGAACTGAAGCTTTCTTT. This translates into CAISKLGGRTEAFF. The chain is built from TRBV10-3 and TRBJ1-1, with D possibly TRBD1 on 6 matching bases. V lost 5 bases, J lost 5 bases, and 15 bases lay in between. Germline V lookup: CDR1 ENHRY, CDR2 SYGVKD. The CDR3 runs 14 residues.

The chain is built from TRBV27 and TRBJ2-1, with 8 bases matching TRBD1. This CDR3 is 16 amino acids long. The trim removed 0 bases at V and 6 bases at J, leaving 7 bases unmatched. Germline V lookup: CDR1 MNHEY, CDR2 SMNVEV (reference sequence). As DNA, the CDR3 is TGTGCCAGCAGTTTATCGAGAGGACAGGGATCCAATGAGCAGTTCTTC. This sequence encodes CASSLSRGQGSNEQFF.

The J gene is TRBJ2-1, the V gene TRBV6-2 or TRBV6-3; D gene unclear. Germline V gene sequence: CDR1 MNHEY, CDR2 SVGEGT. V lost 8 bases and J 5 bases, leaving 10 bases between the germline ends. This CDR3 is 12 amino acids long. CDR3 nucleotides: TGTGCCAGCCGATCCCACAACAATGAGCAGTTCTTC. Its protein is CASRSHNNEQFF.

The CDR3 bases are TGTGCCAGCAGTTCTGAGGACAGTAGCTATAATTCACCCCTCCACTTT. This gives the protein CASSSEDSSYNSPLHF. The chain couples TRBV6-5 to TRBJ1-6; possible D gene TRBD1, 6 bases. Germline V lookup: CDR1 MNHEY, CDR2 SVGAGI. The V gene lost 4 bases and the J gene lost 3 bases, with 13 bases spanning the gap. The CDR3 runs 16 residues.

This chain joins TRBV10-2 and TRBJ2-2; 7 bases line up with TRBD2. The CDR3 extends over 14 amino acids. In germline, CDR1 is WSHSY, CDR2 SAAADI. With V trimmed by 6 bases and J by 6 bases, 7 bases remained unmatched. This chain's CDR3 is CASRAGEAAGELFF. CDR3 bases: TGCGCCAGCAGGGCGGGGGAGGCGGCCGGGGAGCTGTTTTTT.

This chain uses TRBV19 with TRBJ1-4; possibly TRBD1 for D (5 bases). Germline CDR1 is LNHDA and CDR2 is SQIVND (reference sequence). The CDR3 loop spans 13 amino acids. Trimming took 7 bases from V and 7 from J, leaving 13 bases between them. The CDR3 region is CASKSGTGEKLFF. Written as DNA, the CDR3 is TGTGCCAGTAAGTCAGGGACCGGTGAAAAACTGTTTTTT. The full variable domain, in which reference TRBV19 and TRBJ1-4 provide the parts outside the CDR3, is DGGITQSPKYLFRKEGQNVTLSCEQNLNHDAMYWYRQDPGQGLRLIYYSQIVNDFQKGDIAEGYSVSREKKESFPLTVTSAQKNPTAFYLCASKSGTGEKLFFGSGTQLSVL.

The CDR3 here is CASSSLRGGTAEAFF. As DNA, the CDR3 is TGTGCCAGCAGTTCGCTTAGGGGGGGAACCGCTGAAGCTTTCTTT. The chain recombines TRBV6-5 with TRBJ1-1; possibly TRBD1 for D (6 bases). The CDR3 runs to 15 residues. V was shortened by 4 bases and J by 6 bases, with 18 bases between the two germline ends. The germline V gene encodes CDR1 MNHEY and CDR2 SVGAGI.

The gene calls are TRBV5-4 and TRBJ2-3; no clear D gene. Germline V lookup: CDR1 SGHNT, CDR2 YYREEE (reference sequence). This CDR3 has 14 amino acids. V was clipped by 2 bases and J by 3 bases, with 10 bases between them. CDR3 residues: CASSFRSLTDTQYF. DNA of the CDR3: TGTGCCAGCAGCTTCCGGTCCCTAACAGATACGCAGTATTTT.

The V gene is TRBV12-5, the J gene TRBJ2-7; TRBD1 agrees at 10 bases. V lost 1 base, J lost 2 bases, and 2 bases stayed unmatched. This CDR3 region has 15 residues. Per the germline V gene, CDR1 is LGHNT and CDR2 is FRNRAP. The CDR3 reads CASGLAGTGAYEQYF. Here the CDR3 DNA reads TGTGCTAGTGGTTTGGCCGGGACAGGGGCCTACGAGCAGTACTTC. Together with reference TRBV12-5 and TRBJ2-7, the CDR3 gives the full variable domain: DARVTQTPRHKVTEMGQEVTMRCQPILGHNTVFWYRQTMMQGLELLAYFRNRAPLDDSGMPKDRFSAEMPDATLATLKIQPSEPRDSAVYFCASGLAGTGAYEQYFGPGTRLTVT.